This T cell receptor beta chain was sequenced during a study of beta chain bispecific antibodies for T cell cancers. This clonotype was found many times. Its target is not known. Expansion lasted 2 to 4 days, with either anti-CD3 antibody OKT3 or CD3/CD28 beads. The V segment lost 4 bases and the J segment 0 bases; nucleotides outside the gene matches: 3. Germline CDR1 reads MNHEY; CDR2 reads SVGAGI. This CDR3 contains 15 residues. MiXCR was run by TCRdb on the 5' RACE reads, yielding one entry per CDR3 protein. The sample yields tens of thousands of distinct CDR3 sequences, 2% to 2.5% seen once. Regarding the study as a whole: After anti-TRBV12 rather than anti-CD19 exposure, TRBV12-3 made up approximately 99% less of total TRBV signal. Most targeted TRBV signal came from the leukemia cell line cells, not normal T cells.

Source: healthy donor T cells cultured with leukemia cells, taken from a culture containing a bispecific antibody targeting TCR Vbeta12. The chain has TRBV6-5 and TRBJ2-5; 9 bases agree with TRBD2. The receptor's source is a human donor in good health. Some clones in this sample may be carry-over from other donors' samples. Here the CDR3 reads CASSSSGTNQETQYF. The DNA of the CDR3 is TGTGCCAGCAGTTCTAGCGGGACCAACCAAGAGACCCAGTACTTC.